This is a list of T cell receptor beta chains from one sample in a study of regulatory T cells in long-lasting Graves disease. TCRdb independently ran MiXCR on the multiplex PCR reads; one entry per CDR3 protein. The profile covers hundreds of thousands of distinct CDR3 sequences, with more than 20% appearing a single time and over 7.5% taken by the ten largest. The sequenced sample was peripheral blood mononuclear cells (PBMCs), obtained when the disease was refractory, from a patient treated with antithyroid drugs. These receptors came from a female donor with Graves disease. The CDR3 runs from the conserved cysteine through the conserved F or W. A D gene is named only where the DNA matches it firmly. Part of the rows lack a size; the others show once, few, many or a class for expanded clones.

cdr3_length	v_call	clone_size	d_call	j_call	cdr3_aa	cdr3_nt
15	TRBV9	few	NA	TRBJ2-7	CASSVGHGTLYEQYF	TGTGCCAGCAGCGTAGGTCACGGGACTTTATACGAGCAGTACTTC
16	TRBV20-1	many	TRBD1	TRBJ2-7	CSAREEGQRGNGEQYF	TGCAGTGCTAGAGAAGAGGGACAGCGTGGTAATGGCGAGCAGTACTTC
17	TRBV28	NA	NA	TRBJ2-6	CASTSGRPHSGANVLTF	TGTGCCAGCACCTCGGGCAGGCCACACTCTGGGGCCAACGTCCTGACTTTC
12	TRBV15	few	NA	TRBJ1-4	CATSGVNEKLFF	TGTGCCACCTCAGGGGTTAATGAAAAACTGTTTTTT
14	TRBV7-2	many	NA	TRBJ1-2	CASSLRRSEKGYTF	TGTGCCAGCAGCTTAAGACGGTCTGAAAAGGGCTACACCTTC
16	TRBV29-1	few	TRBD2	TRBJ2-4	CSVGGTSGKGGNIQYF	TGCAGCGTTGGGGGGACTAGCGGGAAAGGCGGAAACATTCAGTACTTC
12	TRBV7-2	few	NA	TRBJ1-3	CASSFIRNTIYF	TGTGCCAGCAGCTTCATCAGAAACACCATATATTTT
14	TRBV20-1	few	NA	TRBJ1-1	CSATYTTGNTEAFF	TGCAGTGCTACCTATACGACAGGAAACACTGAAGCTTTCTTT
12	TRBV6-2/TRBV6-3	many	NA	TRBJ1-2	CASSDSTVGYTF	TGTGCCAGCAGTGATTCGACGGTTGGCTACACCTTC
15	TRBV2	many	NA	TRBJ2-5	CASSPRGRVSETQYF	TGTGCCAGCAGCCCGAGGGGCCGAGTTTCGGAGACCCAGTACTTC
13	TRBV19	once	NA	TRBJ2-5	CASQGGAYETQYF	TGTGCCAGCCAGGGGGGGGCGTATGAGACCCAGTACTTC
14	TRBV6-5	many	NA	TRBJ1-1	CASSYQGGITEAFF	TGTGCCAGCAGTTACCAAGGAGGGATAACTGAAGCTTTCTTT
15	TRBV9	many	TRBD2	TRBJ2-7	CASSVGGRPTYEQYF	TGTGCCAGCAGCGTGGGAGGGAGACCGACCTACGAGCAGTACTTC
16	TRBV7-9	NA	NA	TRBJ2-5	CASSLNLPAGGKTQYF	TGTGCCAGCAGCTTAAACCTTCCGGCGGGTGGGAAGACCCAGTACTTC
15	TRBV6-6	NA	NA	TRBJ2-2	CASSYSAQGIGELFF	TGTGCCAGCAGTTACTCGGCCCAGGGTATCGGGGAGCTGTTTTTT
15	TRBV3-1	few	NA	TRBJ2-3	CARDQERIAADTQYF	TGTGCCCGCGACCAGGAGCGAATTGCGGCAGATACGCAGTATTTT
14	TRBV7-2	NA	TRBD2	TRBJ2-1	CASSGLAGGYEQFF	TGTGCCAGCAGCGGACTAGCGGGAGGCTATGAGCAGTTCTTC